This TCR beta chain was sequenced during a study of blood T cell repertoires in COVID-19. Assignments of participants to cohorts depended upon their own reported clinical history. In germline, CDR1 is GTSNPN, CDR2 SVGIG (reference sequence). This CDR3 has 13 residues. Trimming removed 0 bases from V and 6 bases from J, with 9 bases in between. The data were produced by immunoSEQ multiplex PCR, yet TCRdb's version contains in-frame clones alone and is incomplete. The sample contains more than 400,000 clones, 80% to 95% of which appear only once. This clone occurred once. The chain carries TRBV30 and TRBJ1-5; the D is unclear. The TCR was taken from a man aged 18 to 30 who had recovered from COVID-19. Sequencing was done on a sample of PBMCs or T cells enriched from blood (not recorded which). DNA for the CDR3: TGTGCCTGGAGTGTTCAGGCGGGTCAGCCCCAGCATTTT. Amino acid sequence: CAWSVQAGQPQHF.